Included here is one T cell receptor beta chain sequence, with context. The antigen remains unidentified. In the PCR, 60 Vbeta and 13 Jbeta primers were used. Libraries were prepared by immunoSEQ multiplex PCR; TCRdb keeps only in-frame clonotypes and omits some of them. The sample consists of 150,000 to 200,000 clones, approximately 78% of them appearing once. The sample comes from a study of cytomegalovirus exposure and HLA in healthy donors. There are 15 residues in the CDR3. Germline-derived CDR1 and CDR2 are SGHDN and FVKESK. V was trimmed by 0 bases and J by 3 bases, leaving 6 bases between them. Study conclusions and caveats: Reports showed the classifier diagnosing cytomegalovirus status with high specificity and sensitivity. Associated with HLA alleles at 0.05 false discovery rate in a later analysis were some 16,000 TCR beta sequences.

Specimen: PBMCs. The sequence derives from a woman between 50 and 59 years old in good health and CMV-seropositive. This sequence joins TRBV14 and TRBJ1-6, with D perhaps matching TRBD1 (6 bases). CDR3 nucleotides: TGTGCCAGCAGCCAAGACAGGGGCTATAATTCACCCCTCCACTTT. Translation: CASSQDRGYNSPLHF.